This TCR beta chain comes out of a study of shared clonotypes between healthy human individuals. Study in general: Donor ages ranged 18 to 49 years: a couple of women, a few men.

Points on this clone: Its target is not known.

The assay ran at deep level. Some clones are missing from TCRdb's copy, which holds only in-frame ones; the method was immunoSEQ multiplex PCR. Found here are 2 million to 2.5 million clones, under 97% of them singletons; the top ten hold roughly 0.13%. The length of the CDR3 is 16 residues. Unmatched junction bases numbered 7, after V lost 3 bases and J lost 10 bases. Germline CDR1 and CDR2: SGHRS and YFSETQ. The study's findings and limits: Sequencing depth was a factor that was expected to affect clonotype sharing among donors.

Sequencing was performed on naive CD4+ T cells sorted from blood. The sample's subset: CD45RA+ positively selected. The sequence came from a man in his late teens or twenties in good health. The chain is built from TRBV5-1 and TRBJ2-1; TRBD2 matches at 16 bases. This CDR3 is CASSWDGTSGRAEQFF. Written as DNA, the CDR3 is TGCGCCAGCAGCTGGGACGGGACTAGCGGGAGGGCGGAGCAGTTCTTC.